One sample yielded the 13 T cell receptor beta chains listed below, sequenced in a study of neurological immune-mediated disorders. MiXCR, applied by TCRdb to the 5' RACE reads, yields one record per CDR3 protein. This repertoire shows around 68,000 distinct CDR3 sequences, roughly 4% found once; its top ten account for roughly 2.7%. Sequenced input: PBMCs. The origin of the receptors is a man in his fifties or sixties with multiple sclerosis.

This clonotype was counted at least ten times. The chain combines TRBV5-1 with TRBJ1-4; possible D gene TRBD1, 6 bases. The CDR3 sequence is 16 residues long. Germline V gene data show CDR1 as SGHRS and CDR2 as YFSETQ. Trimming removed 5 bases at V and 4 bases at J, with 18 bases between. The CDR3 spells CASRSGQNRYNEKLFF. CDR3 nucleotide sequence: TGCGCCAGCAGATCAGGACAGAATCGGTATAATGAAAAACTGTTTTTT.

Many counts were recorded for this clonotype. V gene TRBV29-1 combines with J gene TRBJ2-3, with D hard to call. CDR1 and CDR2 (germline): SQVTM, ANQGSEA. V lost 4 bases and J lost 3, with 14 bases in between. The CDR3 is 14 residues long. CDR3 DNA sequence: TGCAGCGTTGCACCCATGCGGAATACAGATACGCAGTATTTT. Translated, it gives CSVAPMRNTDTQYF.

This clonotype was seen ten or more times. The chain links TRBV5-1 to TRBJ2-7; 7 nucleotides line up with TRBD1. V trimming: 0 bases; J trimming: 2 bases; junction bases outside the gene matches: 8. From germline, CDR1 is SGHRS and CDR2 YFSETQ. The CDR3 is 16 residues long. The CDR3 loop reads CASSLGMGDRPYEQYV. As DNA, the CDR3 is TGCGCCAGCAGCTTGGGAATGGGGGACAGACCCTACGAGCAGTACGTC.

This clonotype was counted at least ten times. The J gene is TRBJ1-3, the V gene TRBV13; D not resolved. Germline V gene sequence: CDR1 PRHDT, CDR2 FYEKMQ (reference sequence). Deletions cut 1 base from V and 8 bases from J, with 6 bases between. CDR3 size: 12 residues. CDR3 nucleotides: TGTGCCAGCAGCTTAGTGGCACACACCATATATTTT. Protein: CASSLVAHTIYF.

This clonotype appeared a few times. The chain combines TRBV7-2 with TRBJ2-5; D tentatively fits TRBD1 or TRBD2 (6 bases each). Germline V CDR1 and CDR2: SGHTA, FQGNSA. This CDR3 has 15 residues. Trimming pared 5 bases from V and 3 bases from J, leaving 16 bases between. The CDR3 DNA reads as TGTGCCAGCAGCCCCAGTCGGGGGCGCGAAGAGACCCAGTACTTC. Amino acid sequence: CASSPSRGREETQYF.

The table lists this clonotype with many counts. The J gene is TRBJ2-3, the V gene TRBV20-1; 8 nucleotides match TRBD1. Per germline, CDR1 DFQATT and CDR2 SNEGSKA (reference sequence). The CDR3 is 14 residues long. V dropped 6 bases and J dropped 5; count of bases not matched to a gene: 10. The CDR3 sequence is CSAWTGMAVDTQYF. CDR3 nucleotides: TGCAGTGCCTGGACAGGGATGGCGGTAGATACGCAGTATTTT.

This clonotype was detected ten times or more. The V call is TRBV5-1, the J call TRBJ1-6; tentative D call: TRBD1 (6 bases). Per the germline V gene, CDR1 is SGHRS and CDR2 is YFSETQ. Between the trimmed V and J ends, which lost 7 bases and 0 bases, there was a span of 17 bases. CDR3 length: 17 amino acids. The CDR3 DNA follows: TGCGCCAGCGCCCGACAGGCCACTAGCTCCTATAATTCACCCCTCCACTTT. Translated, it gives CASARQATSSYNSPLHF.

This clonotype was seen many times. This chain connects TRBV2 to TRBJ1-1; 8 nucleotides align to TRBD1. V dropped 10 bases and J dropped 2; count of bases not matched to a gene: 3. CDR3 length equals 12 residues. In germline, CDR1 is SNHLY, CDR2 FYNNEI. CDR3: CANRGGNTEAFF. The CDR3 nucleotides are TGTGCCAACAGGGGGGGAAACACTGAAGCTTTCTTT.

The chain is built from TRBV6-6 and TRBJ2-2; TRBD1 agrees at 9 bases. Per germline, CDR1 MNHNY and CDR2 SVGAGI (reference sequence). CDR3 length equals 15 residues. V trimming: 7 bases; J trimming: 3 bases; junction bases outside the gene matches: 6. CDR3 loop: CASTRGQGHTGELFF. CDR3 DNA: TGTGCCAGCACAAGAGGACAGGGGCACACCGGGGAGCTGTTTTTT.

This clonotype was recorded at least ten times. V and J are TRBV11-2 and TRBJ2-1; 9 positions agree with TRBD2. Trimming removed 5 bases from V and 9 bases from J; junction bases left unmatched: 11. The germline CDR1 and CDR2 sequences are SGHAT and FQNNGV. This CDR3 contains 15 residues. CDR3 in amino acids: CASSLGRGGAGEQFF. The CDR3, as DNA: TGTGCCAGCAGCCTCGGGCGCGGGGGGGCCGGTGAGCAGTTCTTC.

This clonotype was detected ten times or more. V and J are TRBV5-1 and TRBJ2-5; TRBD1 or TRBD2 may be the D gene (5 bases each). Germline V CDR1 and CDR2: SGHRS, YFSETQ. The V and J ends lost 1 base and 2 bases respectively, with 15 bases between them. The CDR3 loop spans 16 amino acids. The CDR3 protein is CASSLLGESRQETQYF. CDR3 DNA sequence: TGCGCCAGCAGCTTGTTGGGGGAAAGTAGACAAGAGACCCAGTACTTC.

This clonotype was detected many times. The CDR3 DNA is TGCGCCAGCAGCTTGGCTGGCGCGGGACAGGGGTACGAGCAGTACTTC. Protein sequence: CASSLAGAGQGYEQYF. The rearrangement links TRBV5-1 to TRBJ2-7, with 10 bases aligning to TRBD1. From germline, CDR1 is SGHRS and CDR2 YFSETQ. With V trimmed by 0 bases and J by 4 bases, 7 bases remained unmatched. The CDR3 has 16 residues. The complete variable domain, with remaining parts taken from reference TRBV5-1 and TRBJ2-7, reads KAGVTQTPRYLIKTRGQQVTLSCSPISGHRSVSWYQQTPGQGLQFLFEYFSETQRNKGNFPGRFSGRQFSNSRSEMNVSTLELGDSALYLCASSLAGAGQGYEQYFGPGTRLTVT.

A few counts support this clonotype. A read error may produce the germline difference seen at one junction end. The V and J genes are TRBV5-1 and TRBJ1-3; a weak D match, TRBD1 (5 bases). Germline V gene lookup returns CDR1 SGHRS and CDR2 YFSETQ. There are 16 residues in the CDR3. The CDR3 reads CASSETGLNSGKTIYF. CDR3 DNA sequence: TGCGCCAGCAGCGAAACGGGACTGAACTCTGGAAAAACCATATATTTT.